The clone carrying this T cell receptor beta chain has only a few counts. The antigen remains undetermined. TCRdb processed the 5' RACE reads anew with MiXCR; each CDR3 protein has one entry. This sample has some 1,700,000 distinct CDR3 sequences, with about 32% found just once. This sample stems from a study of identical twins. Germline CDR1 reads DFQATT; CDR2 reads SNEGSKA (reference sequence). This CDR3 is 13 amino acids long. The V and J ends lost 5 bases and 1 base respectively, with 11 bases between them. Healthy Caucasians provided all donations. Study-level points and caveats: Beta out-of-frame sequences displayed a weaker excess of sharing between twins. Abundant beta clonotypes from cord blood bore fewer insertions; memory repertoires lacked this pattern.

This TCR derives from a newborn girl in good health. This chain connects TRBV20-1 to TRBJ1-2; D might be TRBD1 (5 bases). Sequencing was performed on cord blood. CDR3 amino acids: CSAGAGLNYGYTF. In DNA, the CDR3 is TGCAGTGCTGGGGCAGGGCTTAACTATGGCTACACCTTC.